This T cell receptor beta chain stems from a study of blood T cell repertoires in COVID-19. Study context: Acute and convalescent COVID-19 samples came from the United States, Italy and Spain. The analysed material was cDNA or gDNA that came from T cells, B-cell-depleted T cells, or PBMCs.

Under the authors' procedure: Reference gene primer amplification in the assay estimated nucleated cell counts. Assay: immunoSEQ multiplex PCR; the TCRdb copy retains only in-frame clones and omits some. V and J calls plus clone size are reproduced from that table; the DNA served to infer D and trimming. This sample yields 190,000 or so clones, of which approximately 87% are seen a single time; around 2.3% belongs to the top ten. Trimming at V came to 6 bases and at J to 2 bases, leaving 12 bases not matched to a gene. Germline V gene sequence: CDR1 LNHDA, CDR2 SQIVND (reference sequence). The CDR3 has 16 amino acids.

The sequence was collected from a man between 40 and 49 years old with active or convalescent COVID-19. This chain links TRBV19 with TRBJ1-1; TRBD1 aligns across 7 bases. Sequencing used peripheral blood. DNA for the CDR3: TGTGCCAGTAGGGGGGGATTAGGGACAGCCAACACTGAAGCTTTCTTT. Protein: CASRGGLGTANTEAFF.